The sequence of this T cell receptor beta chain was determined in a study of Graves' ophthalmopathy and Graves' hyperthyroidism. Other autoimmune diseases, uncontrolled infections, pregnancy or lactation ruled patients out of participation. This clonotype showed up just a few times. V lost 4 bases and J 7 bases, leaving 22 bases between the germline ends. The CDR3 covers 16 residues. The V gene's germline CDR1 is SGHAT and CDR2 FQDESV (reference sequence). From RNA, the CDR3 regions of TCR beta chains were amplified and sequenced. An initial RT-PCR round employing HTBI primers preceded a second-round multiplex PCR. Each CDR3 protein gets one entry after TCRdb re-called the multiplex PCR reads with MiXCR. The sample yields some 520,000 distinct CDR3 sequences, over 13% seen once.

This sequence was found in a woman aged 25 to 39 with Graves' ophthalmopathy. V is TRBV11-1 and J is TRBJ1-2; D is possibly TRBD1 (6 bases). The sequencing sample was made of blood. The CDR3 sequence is CASSSLQGHRSTGYTF. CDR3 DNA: TGTGCCAGCAGCTCTTTACAGGGACACCGATCGACTGGCTACACCTTC.